These 5 T cell receptor beta chains were sequenced from one sample in a study of blood T cell repertoires in COVID-19. Generated by immunoSEQ multiplex PCR, the TCRdb table keeps only in-frame clones and is missing some. The top ten hold 2.1% of the sample, which has approximately 200,000 clones, 75% to 90% seen once. Sequencing input: peripheral blood. The receptor set was obtained from a man aged 70 or older with active or convalescent COVID-19.

This chain uses TRBV27 with TRBJ2-1, with 7 bases aligning to TRBD2. From germline, CDR1 is MNHEY and CDR2 SMNVEV (reference sequence). This CDR3 has 16 residues. Trimming at V came to 2 bases and at J to 9 bases, leaving 13 bases not matched to a gene. The DNA for the CDR3 is TGTGCCAGCAGTTTAAGGGTCGTCGGGGGGTACGGTGAGCAGTTCTTC. It encodes CASSLRVVGGYGEQFF.

The J gene is TRBJ1-2, the V gene TRBV3-1 (or the pseudogene TRBV3-2); D call uncertain. Germline V lookup: CDR1 LGHDT, CDR2 YNNKEL (reference sequence). CDR3 length equals 15 residues. V lost 0 bases to trimming and J lost 4 bases, with 12 bases between them. The CDR3 loop is CASSQDPGLTYGYTF. Written as DNA, the CDR3 is TGTGCCAGCAGCCAAGATCCGGGGTTAACCTATGGCTACACCTTC.

This clone was detected a few times. This chain connects TRBV6-5 to TRBJ2-7; TRBD2 is a possible D gene (5 bases). Trimming pared 6 bases from V and 0 bases from J, leaving 9 bases between. The CDR3 length is 13 residues. Germline CDR1 and CDR2: MNHEY and SVGAGI. CDR3 loop: CASRTSSSYEQYF. CDR3 coding DNA: TGTGCCAGCAGAACTAGTAGCTCCTACGAGCAGTACTTC.

This clone has a handful of counts. V is TRBV5-5 and J is TRBJ1-4; D perhaps matches TRBD1 (5 bases). The CDR3 runs 15 residues. The germline CDR1 and CDR2 sequences are SGHKS and YYEKEE (reference sequence). V lost 1 base, J lost 4 bases, and 11 bases lay in between. CDR3 nucleotide sequence: TGTGCCAGCAGCTTGAGGGCAGGGTTTAATGAAAAACTGTTTTTT. This codes for CASSLRAGFNEKLFF.

V usage is TRBV7-2 and J usage is TRBJ1-5; TRBD1 might be the D (5 bases). The CDR3 extends over 15 amino acids. The germline CDR1 and CDR2 sequences are SGHTA and FQGNSA. Trimming shortened V by 1 base and J by 6 bases, and 13 bases separated the two germline ends. The CDR3 DNA is TGTGCCAGCAGCTTAGGGCCCAGGGTCGGTCAGCCCCAGCATTTT. This translates into CASSLGPRVGQPQHF.